This T cell receptor (beta chain) was obtained from a study of T cells in Graves' hyperthyroidism and ophthalmopathy. Notes on the study in general: Expanded thyroid clonotypes (above 0.001) were mostly also found in blood.

A remark on this clonotype: Its specificity is unknown.

The CDR3 regions of TCR beta were amplified from RNA transcripts. HTBI primers drove first-round RT-PCR of the TCR CDR3. TCRdb analysed the multiplex PCR reads with MiXCR anew, one entry per CDR3 protein. This sample yields more than 350,000 distinct CDR3 sequences, of which 14% to 15% are seen a single time; 32% belongs to the top ten. Sequencing was performed on blood. The TCR originated in a woman aged 25 to 39 with Graves' hyperthyroidism.

CDR3 sequence (DNA): TGTGCCAGCAGCGTAGCCCTACTTAACAGGGCGAACACCGGGGAGCTGTTTTTT. Translating it yields CASSVALLNRANTGELFF. The J gene is TRBJ2-2, the V gene TRBV9, with a possible D match to TRBD1 (6 bases). The V end was cut by 0 bases, the J end by 0 bases, with 15 bases between. CDR1 SGDLS and CDR2 YYNGEE come from the germline V gene. CDR3 length: 18 residues. The complete variable domain, with remaining parts taken from reference TRBV9 and TRBJ2-2, reads DSGVTQTPKHLITATGQRVTLRCSPRSGDLSVYWYQQSLDQGLQFLIQYYNGEERAKGNILERFSAQQFPDLHSELNLSSLELGDSALYFCASSVALLNRANTGELFFGEGSRLTVL.